The rows below give T cell receptor beta chains drawn from one sample of a study of blood T cell repertoires in COVID-19. Method: immunoSEQ multiplex PCR; TCRdb's copy keeps in-frame clones and lacks some. Of approximately 100,000 clones detected, 70% to 85% appear once; the ten largest clones hold roughly 3.4%. Sequenced material: peripheral blood. These receptor sequences come from an elderly woman with active or convalescent COVID-19. Each CDR3 is given without its conserved first and last residue. Fields, in order: CDR3 length, V gene, CDR3 protein.

13 TRBV9 ASSVVSQGAGEQY
10 TRBV3-1/TRBV3-2 ASSHVADTQY
9 TRBV2 ASSTIGEQY
10 TRBV30 AWSAQYNEQF
11 TRBV3-1/TRBV3-2 ASSQRTSSEAF
15 TRBV9 ASSADLGLAVGETQY
15 TRBV9 ASSVGVRWTGFSPLH
13 TRBV7-3 ASSPTGASTDTQY
12 TRBV18 ASSPLQGQSEAF
12 TRBV18 ASSPGQGASGYT
11 TRBV6-1 ASSDVSVSPLH
12 TRBV7-9 ASSFFGIQETQY
10 TRBV10-3 AISGQGIEAF
9 TRBV28 ASTAITEAF
13 TRBV19 ASRLTSGGRNEQF
14 TRBV5-5 ASSKDRTVSNQPQH
12 TRBV5-1 ASSQWTGSNEQF
13 TRBV7-3 ASSLNLAGAGELF
15 TRBV5-1 ASSLAGLGRPYNEQF
16 TRBV28 ASSFRDRAFLFWTEAF
14 TRBV28 ASSDTTSGGMNTQY
10 TRBV29-1 SGVEDGTEAF
12 TRBV2 ASSATATYEKLF
12 TRBV19 ASNSPGMNTEAF
12 TRBV19 ASSITGDNQPQH
13 TRBV19 ASSSVSGQYYEQY
11 TRBV27 ASRPGGRHEQY
12 TRBV28 ASSSGTTGNTIY
12 TRBV11-3 ASSLVAGGSEQF
12 TRBV28 ASSLTGGLTEAF
15 TRBV27 ASSSRTGGYKNTEAF
12 TRBV5-6 ASSSGQGPREQY
14 TRBV7-2 ASSDGLAGAVDTQY
14 TRBV11-2 ASSYGAGGYNQPQH
9 TRBV29-1 SVETGEKLF
12 TRBV9 ASSVGQGVNGYT
12 TRBV5-8 ASSPGHLNSPLH
13 TRBV16 VSSHGRGSNQPQH
11 TRBV5-1 ATQGANTGELF
12 TRBV10-3 AISESVGEYGYT
14 TRBV7-3 ASSLQPGGQGTEAF
13 TRBV5-1 ASSPSASGTGELF
11 TRBV28 ASSYLVNTEAF
13 TRBV6-6 ASYPRGREDYGYT
13 TRBV5-4 ASSLAIGTTDTQY
10 TRBV19 ASSGRVTEAF
10 TRBV3-1/TRBV3-2 ASSSGSGELF
10 TRBV7-2 ASSSDRAEQY
14 TRBV28 ASSFRLDELSYEQY
12 TRBV10-3 AISESGQRTEQY
11 TRBV5-1 ASSPGRTDTQY
12 TRBV7-9 ASTIDRGVSPLH
15 TRBV18 ASSPGRESSGANVLT
10 TRBV3-1/TRBV3-2 ASEADGNTIY
10 TRBV12-3/TRBV12-4 ASSSGVGEAF
14 TRBV14 ASSQAGQDLADTQY
11 TRBV5-1 ASSMTGMDEQF
13 TRBV20-1 SASMGALSNQPQH
12 TRBV10-3 AISEVQANSPLH